Following are 14 T cell receptor beta chains from one sample sequenced in a study of cytomegalovirus exposure and HLA in healthy donors (TCRdb year 2017). Library preparation used the immunoSEQ multiplex PCR assay. For the multiplex PCR, a mixture combining 60 forward primers for TCR Vbeta segments and 13 reverse primers for TCR Jbeta segments was used. TCRdb provides this immuneACCESS table in a form limited to in-frame rearrangements. Some clones are lacking; in checked studies, under half of them reflect an unresolved V gene, and why the rest are absent is not known. The sample yields about 130,000 clones; about 10% were counted once. The ten largest clones add up to just over 4.5% of the sample. Sequenced input: PBMCs. Receptors were obtained from a woman younger than 30 in good health and CMV-seropositive.

The V and J genes are TRBV28 and TRBJ1-5; D may be TRBD1 (6 bases). From germline, CDR1 is MDHEN and CDR2 SYDVKM. The CDR3 spans 13 residues. The V end lost 8 bases, the J end lost 7 bases, and 15 bases lay between the germline ends. In DNA form, the CDR3 reads TGTGCCAGCCGTAACAGGGAAGGGCAGCCCCAGCATTTT. It specifies CASRNREGQPQHF.

The chain uses TRBV30 and TRBJ2-1; a possible D gene is TRBD1 (5 bases). The germline V gene has CDR1 GTSNPN and CDR2 SVGIG (reference sequence). V was trimmed by 7 bases and J by 4 bases, leaving 14 bases between them. The length of the CDR3 is 13 residues. The CDR3 region has the DNA TGTGCCTCACAGGAGTTAGGATACAATGAGCAGTTCTTC. Amino acid sequence: CASQELGYNEQFF.

The chain carries TRBV7-2 and TRBJ2-1; D possibly corresponds to TRBD1 (6 bases). Germline values: CDR1 SGHTA, CDR2 FQGNSA. The CDR3 sequence is 16 residues long. The germline V and J ends were trimmed by 5 bases and 0 bases, with 14 bases remaining between them. CDR3 nucleotides: TGTGCCAGCAGCAATGTCGGGACATCCTCCTACAATGAGCAGTTCTTC. Encoded protein: CASSNVGTSSYNEQFF. Together with reference TRBV7-2 and TRBJ2-1, the CDR3 gives the full variable domain: GAGVSQSPSNKVTEKGKDVELRCDPISGHTALYWYRQSLGQGLEFLIYFQGNSAPDKSGLPSDRFSAERTGGSVSTLTIQRTQQEDSAVYLCASSNVGTSSYNEQFFGPGTRLTVL.

The chain is built from TRBV28 and TRBJ2-5, with 9 nucleotides matching TRBD2. The J call may be incorrect, as the DNA end agrees better with TRBJ2-7. This CDR3 has 15 residues. Germline V CDR1 and CDR2: MDHEN, SYDVKM. CDR3 sequence: CASSLLAGVVYEQYF. The DNA for the CDR3 is TGTGCCAGCAGTTTATTAGCGGGGGTGGTCTACGAGCAGTACTTC.

This clone was observed a handful of times. The V gene is TRBV30, the J gene TRBJ1-5, with 7 bases lining up with TRBD1. V lost 3 bases and J lost 6; bases outside the gene matches: 5. The CDR3 length is 13 residues. Germline V gene data show CDR1 as GTSNPN and CDR2 as SVGIG (reference sequence). CDR3 coding DNA: TGTGCCTGGAGAGGGACAGTCGCTCAGCCCCAGCATTTT. Translated: CAWRGTVAQPQHF.

This clone has a handful of counts. V gene TRBV5-1 combines with J gene TRBJ2-2; D might be TRBD2 (5 bases). CDR3 length equals 17 residues. The V end lost 4 bases, the J end lost 5 bases, and 21 bases lay between the germline ends. Germline V gene lookup returns CDR1 SGHRS and CDR2 YFSETQ. CDR3 amino acids: CASSPESGPIWTGELFF. As DNA, the CDR3 is TGCGCCAGCAGCCCTGAGAGCGGTCCGATTTGGACCGGGGAGCTGTTTTTT.

The chain joins TRBV27 to TRBJ2-2; possibly TRBD1 for D (5 bases). The CDR3 is made up of 15 amino acids. The germline V and J ends were trimmed by 2 bases and 4 bases, with 11 bases remaining between them. Germline assignment: CDR1 MNHEY and CDR2 SMNVEV (reference sequence). This CDR3 is CASSLDGARTGELFF. CDR3 bases: TGTGCCAGCAGTTTAGATGGGGCCCGCACCGGGGAGCTGTTTTTT.

The gene calls are TRBV2 and TRBJ1-4; TRBD1 is a possible D gene (5 bases). The CDR3 is made up of 15 amino acids. Deletions cut 6 bases from V and 3 bases from J, with 14 bases between. The V gene's germline CDR1 is SNHLY and CDR2 FYNNEI. The CDR3 loop reads CASSSDSGANEKLFF. Here the CDR3 DNA reads TGTGCCAGCAGCTCAGACAGTGGGGCTAATGAAAAACTGTTTTTT.

This clone was counted only a few times. The chain links TRBV6-1 to TRBJ2-7; weak D call: TRBD2 (5 bases). V shed 1 base and J shed 5 bases, with 15 bases lying between them. CDR3 size: 15 residues. Germline CDR1 and CDR2: MNHNS and SASEGT. CDR3 region: CASSEVLDWTDEQYF. As DNA, the CDR3 is TGTGCCAGCAGTGAAGTACTGGACTGGACCGACGAGCAGTACTTC.

This clone showed up just a few times. The rearrangement joins TRBV29-1 to TRBJ1-2, with TRBD1 identical over 9 bases. The CDR3 has 13 residues. Germline V lookup: CDR1 SQVTM, CDR2 ANQGSEA. Trimming at V came to 6 bases and at J to 4 bases, leaving 6 bases not matched to a gene. CDR3 in DNA: TGCAGCGTGGAAAACAGGGGGCTCTATGGCTACACCTTC. It specifies CSVENRGLYGYTF.

CDR3: CATSSSRSLNTEAFF. The DNA for the CDR3 is TGTGCCACCAGCTCAAGCAGGTCACTGAACACTGAAGCTTTCTTT. The chain carries TRBV15 and TRBJ1-1; the D is unclear. Germline V gene lookup returns CDR1 LNHNV and CDR2 YYDKDF (reference sequence). V dropped 5 bases and J dropped 0 bases, with 13 bases sitting between them. This CDR3 comprises 15 residues.

This chain joins TRBV10-2 and TRBJ2-2; D may be TRBD1 (6 bases). Germline V gives CDR1 WSHSY, CDR2 SAAADI. V lost 7 bases and J 1 base, leaving 13 bases between the germline ends. This CDR3 region has 15 residues. CDR3 loop: CASIDRPLNTGELFF. The CDR3 DNA follows: TGCGCCAGCATCGACAGGCCACTGAACACCGGGGAGCTGTTTTTT.

This clone showed up just a few times. The chain combines TRBV6-6 with TRBJ1-2; a weak D match, TRBD1 (6 bases). This CDR3 contains 14 residues. The V end lost 5 bases, the J end lost 8 bases, and 18 bases lay between the germline ends. Germline assignment: CDR1 MNHNY and CDR2 SVGAGI (reference sequence). The CDR3 loop reads CASSTRQATGGYTF. DNA for the CDR3: TGTGCCAGCAGTACCAGACAGGCAACTGGAGGCTACACCTTC.

V usage is TRBV30 and J usage is TRBJ2-7, with D perhaps matching TRBD1 (5 bases). Trimming removed 4 bases from V and 0 bases from J, with 10 bases in between. The CDR3 extends over 13 amino acids. Looked up from germline, CDR1 is GTSNPN and CDR2 is SVGIG (reference sequence). The CDR3 DNA reads as TGTGCCTGGAAGGGGTACAGCTCCTACGAGCAGTACTTC. Translated: CAWKGYSSYEQYF.